Listed here are 32 T cell receptor beta chains from one sample, sequenced in a study of T cell repertoires in cytomegalovirus infection. Via MiXCR, TCRdb re-called the reads, giving one row per CDR3 protein. Among roughly 220,000 distinct CDR3 sequences listed, 35% to 40% were seen once. These receptors have no identified antigens. Sequences were derived from CD8+ T cells from cultured PBMCs, sampled from culture after CMV antigen stimulation. These receptor sequences come from a human donor in good health (CMV status not recorded). Some clones in this sample may be carry-over from other donors' samples.

A few counts support this clonotype. This chain links TRBV7-6 with TRBJ2-7, with D unresolved. The CDR3 consists of 12 residues. V was cut by 5 bases and J by 2 bases, with 7 bases left in between. Germline V gives CDR1 SGHVS, CDR2 FNYEAQ. CDR3 DNA: TGTGCCAGCAGCGGCCCAGCCTACGAGCAGTACTTC. It encodes CASSGPAYEQYF.

This clonotype was seen a few times. The J gene is TRBJ2-3, the V gene TRBV4-1; 10 nucleotides align to TRBD2. The V gene's germline CDR1 is MGHRA and CDR2 YSYEKL. The CDR3 extends over 15 amino acids. V was clipped by 2 bases and J by 5 bases; unmatched bases: 4. The chain's CDR3 is CASSQKSGRVDTQYF. CDR3 in DNA: TGCGCCAGCAGCCAAAAAAGCGGGAGGGTAGATACGCAGTATTTT.

The sample holds a few counts of this clonotype. The chain's CDR3 is CASSSRRREGEQFF. The CDR3 DNA reads as TGTGCCAGCAGCTCAAGGCGAAGGGAAGGTGAGCAGTTCTTC. The chain uses TRBV7-2 and TRBJ2-1, with D unclear. V was cut by 4 bases and J by 9 bases, with 16 bases left in between. The length of the CDR3 is 14 residues. Germline values: CDR1 SGHTA, CDR2 FQGNSA.

This chain's CDR3 is CASSIGVRGSYNEQFF. CDR3 DNA sequence: TGTGCCAGTAGTATAGGAGTGAGAGGCTCCTACAATGAGCAGTTCTTC. The genes are TRBV19 and TRBJ2-1; D remains unclear. V shed 1 base and J shed 0 bases, with 10 bases lying between them. In germline, CDR1 is LNHDA, CDR2 SQIVND (reference sequence). The CDR3 contains 16 residues.

The J gene is TRBJ2-7, the V gene TRBV4-2; tentatively, D is TRBD1 (5 bases). Trimming cost V 4 bases and J 5 bases, with 18 bases left between them. The CDR3 has 15 residues. Germline V gene lookup returns CDR1 LGHNA and CDR2 YNFKEQ. The CDR3 is CASSPPSPAGNEQYF. The CDR3, as DNA: TGTGCCAGCAGCCCCCCCTCCCCCGCAGGGAACGAGCAGTACTTC.

At least ten counts were recorded for this clonotype. This chain joins TRBV10-3 and TRBJ1-1, with D uncertain. V lost 6 bases to trimming and J lost 1 base, with 6 bases between them. The CDR3 consists of 12 residues. Germline V gene data show CDR1 as ENHRY and CDR2 as SYGVKD. Here the CDR3 reads CAISPRNTEAFF. In DNA form, the CDR3 reads TGTGCCATCAGCCCGAGGAACACTGAAGCTTTCTTT.

The table lists this clonotype with a few counts. The chain recombines TRBV11-2 with TRBJ1-1, with 8 nucleotides matching TRBD1. The ends lost 4 bases at V and 7 bases at J; junction bases unmatched: 8. The germline V gene has CDR1 SGHAT and CDR2 FQNNGV. This CDR3 comprises 14 residues. The CDR3 nucleotides read TGTGCCAGCAGCTCCTGGACAGGGAGGGATGAAGCTTTCTTT. It encodes CASSSWTGRDEAFF.

This clonotype has a single count. The J gene is TRBJ2-3, the V gene TRBV7-3, with D hard to call. The CDR3 length is 13 residues. V lost 6 bases to trimming and J lost 4 bases, with 11 bases between them. CDR1 is SGHTA and CDR2 is FQGTGA in the germline V gene. The chain's CDR3 is CASRGPSSDTQYF. The CDR3 DNA follows: TGTGCCAGCAGAGGACCCAGCTCAGATACGCAGTATTTT. The whole variable domain, remainder taken from reference TRBV7-3 and TRBJ2-3, is GAGVSQTPSNKVTEKGKYVELRCDPISGHTALYWYRQSLGQGPEFLIYFQGTGAADDSGLPNDRFFAVRPEGSVSTLKIQRTERGDSAVYLCASRGPSSDTQYFGPGTRLTVL.

V is TRBV7-3 and J is TRBJ2-3; no clear D gene. Germline V CDR1 and CDR2: SGHTA, FQGTGA. V lost 1 base, J lost 4 bases, and 12 bases lay in between. The CDR3 totals 15 residues. CDR3: CASSLNPIGADTQYF. In nucleotides, the CDR3 is TGTGCCAGCAGCTTAAACCCCATCGGCGCAGATACGCAGTATTTT.

In its sample, this clonotype was seen a few times. J is TRBJ1-5 and V is TRBV7-2; a weak D match, TRBD1 (5 bases). From germline, CDR1 is SGHTA and CDR2 FQGNSA. The CDR3 runs 15 residues. V gave up 0 bases and J gave up 5 bases, with 11 bases separating them. The CDR3 DNA is TGTGCCAGCAGCTTAGCCGGGGGTACCGATCAGCCCCAGCATTTT. Its translation: CASSLAGGTDQPQHF.

This clonotype was counted at least ten times. The chain employs TRBV7-2 and TRBJ2-2, with D hard to call. This CDR3 region has 14 residues. The V gene lost 5 bases and the J gene lost 0 bases, with 7 bases spanning the gap. Germline CDR1 SGHTA, CDR2 FQGNSA. The CDR3 loop is CASSLDPNTGELFF. In DNA form, the CDR3 reads TGTGCCAGCAGCCTAGACCCGAACACCGGGGAGCTGTTTTTT.

The V call is TRBV11-2, the J call TRBJ2-3; D is possibly TRBD1 or TRBD2 (5 bases each). CDR1 and CDR2 from the germline V gene are SGHAT and FQNNGV. V lost 1 base and J 1 base, leaving 12 bases between the germline ends. The CDR3 covers 16 residues. The CDR3 sequence: CASSLAGRGGTDTQYF. CDR3 coding DNA: TGTGCCAGCAGCTTAGCGGGAAGGGGCGGCACAGATACGCAGTATTTT.

The rearrangement joins TRBV20-1 to TRBJ2-5; 9 nucleotides line up with TRBD2. The germline V gene has CDR1 DFQATT and CDR2 SNEGSKA (reference sequence). CDR3 length equals 18 residues. Trimming removed 0 bases from V and 7 bases from J; junction bases left unmatched: 18. This CDR3 is CSARDRIVGLAGIGTQYF. CDR3 in DNA: TGCAGTGCTAGAGATCGCATAGTGGGCCTAGCGGGGATTGGGACCCAGTACTTC.

The V and J genes are TRBV6-1 and TRBJ2-3; tentative D call: TRBD2 (6 bases). V lost 10 bases and J 6 bases, leaving 26 bases between the germline ends. Germline loops: CDR1 MNHNS, CDR2 SASEGT. The CDR3 extends over 16 amino acids. In nucleotides, the CDR3 is TGTGCCACTTCCACCCGGATCCGAGCTAGCGCGGATACGCAGTATTTT. Translated: CATSTRIRASADTQYF.

V usage is TRBV11-2 and J usage is TRBJ1-2; no reliable D call. CDR1 and CDR2 from the germline V gene are SGHAT and FQNNGV. V was shortened by 4 bases and J by 2 bases, with 14 bases between the two germline ends. The CDR3 consists of 15 residues. In DNA, the CDR3 is TGTGCCAGCAGCTCCTGGGCAGGCTGGAACTATGGCTACACCTTC. It encodes CASSSWAGWNYGYTF.

The V call is TRBV20-1, the J call TRBJ1-1; D might be TRBD1 (5 bases). The V end lost 1 base, the J end lost 0 bases, and 12 bases lay between the germline ends. This CDR3 region has 15 residues. Per germline, CDR1 DFQATT and CDR2 SNEGSKA (reference sequence). The CDR3 coding sequence is TGCAGTGCTAGAGGACAGATCTACATGAACACTGAAGCTTTCTTT. This sequence encodes CSARGQIYMNTEAFF.

The V call is TRBV11-2, the J call TRBJ1-2; D possibly corresponds to TRBD1 (5 bases). Germline V CDR1 and CDR2: SGHAT, FQNNGV. The CDR3 has 14 amino acids. V was pared by 5 bases and J by 4 bases, with 14 bases between. The CDR3 region is CASSPGERGYGYTF. The DNA for the CDR3 is TGTGCCAGCAGCCCGGGGGAAAGGGGCTATGGCTACACCTTC.

V and J are TRBV7-4 and TRBJ2-7; D remains ambiguous. The CDR3 runs 15 residues. V gave up 3 bases and J gave up 2 bases, with 14 bases separating them. Germline CDR1 is SGHVT and CDR2 is SQSDAQ. CDR3 sequence reads: CASSFDARAAYEQYF. CDR3 nucleotide sequence: TGTGCCAGCAGCTTCGATGCTCGCGCGGCCTACGAGCAGTACTTC.

The sample holds a few counts of this clonotype. The chain joins TRBV5-1 to TRBJ2-7; TRBD1 matches at 7 bases. The trim removed 4 bases at V and 6 bases at J, leaving 4 bases unmatched. There are 12 residues in the CDR3. Germline values: CDR1 SGHRS, CDR2 YFSETQ. The CDR3 coding sequence is TGCGCCAGCAGCCAAGACAGGGTCGAGCAGTACTTC. It translates to CASSQDRVEQYF.

This clonotype came up once. The genes are TRBV11-2 and TRBJ2-7; 8 bases align to TRBD1. Unmatched junction bases numbered 6, after V lost 5 bases and J lost 6 bases. Germline V gene data show CDR1 as SGHAT and CDR2 as FQNNGV. The CDR3 sequence is 13 residues long. CDR3 nucleotide sequence: TGTGCCAGCAGCCCCAGGGGGCGGACCGAGCAGTACTTC. This gives the protein CASSPRGRTEQYF.

This clonotype ranks as medium-sized. The chain joins TRBV6-1 to TRBJ1-2; TRBD1 matches 8 bases. Germline-derived CDR1 and CDR2 are MNHNS and SASEGT. This CDR3 is 15 amino acids long. Trimming at V came to 7 bases and at J to 4 bases, leaving 11 bases not matched to a gene. Written as DNA, the CDR3 is TGTGCCAGCATCATTGGACAGGGTGGAGGCTATGGCTACACCTTC. Amino acids: CASIIGQGGGYGYTF.

The CDR3 spells CASSQAASGVTDTQYF. CDR3 coding DNA: TGCGCCAGCAGCCAAGCGGCTAGCGGGGTAACAGATACGCAGTATTTT. The chain joins TRBV4-1 to TRBJ2-3, with 9 nucleotides matching TRBD2. Germline V lookup: CDR1 MGHRA, CDR2 YSYEKL. J was trimmed by 3 bases and V by 1 base; bases with no gene match: 5. The CDR3 has 16 amino acids.

The table lists this clonotype with a few counts. The rearrangement links TRBV27 to TRBJ2-1; 9 bases line up with TRBD1. The CDR3 runs 16 residues. The germline gives CDR1 MNHEY, CDR2 SMNVEV (reference sequence). The J segment lost 5 bases and the V segment lost 5 bases, leaving 10 bases of the junction unmatched. CDR3 residues: CASSPRKGQGHNEQFF. CDR3 DNA: TGTGCCAGCAGTCCTCGTAAGGGACAGGGTCACAATGAGCAGTTCTTC.

Details on this clonotype: A read error may produce the germline difference seen at one junction end. The chain combines TRBV2 with TRBJ2-7, with D possibly called TRBD1 or TRBD2 (6 bases each). CDR1 SNHLY and CDR2 FYNNEI come from the germline V gene. The CDR3 sequence is 15 residues long. The CDR3 DNA reads TGTGCCAGCAGTGAATGGGACGGGGGCACCTACGAGCCGTACTTC. It is translated as CASSEWDGGTYEPYF. The variable domain in full, with the rest retrieved from reference TRBV2 and TRBJ2-7, is EPEVTQTPSHQVTQMGQEVILRCVPISNHLYFYWYRQILGQKVEFLVSFYNNEISEKSEIFDDQFSVERPDGSNFTLKIRSTKLEDSAMYFCASSEWDGGTYEPYFGPGTRLTVT.

This clonotype has only a few counts. The gene calls are TRBV15 and TRBJ1-6; D ambiguous. The CDR3 consists of 15 residues. CDR1 LNHNV and CDR2 YYDKDF come from the germline V gene (reference sequence). The ends were cut back, 3 bases at V and 5 bases at J, with 11 bases in the middle. The DNA of the CDR3 is TGTGCCACCAGCAGCTCCCCGGCGAATAATTCACCCCTCCACTTT. This encodes CATSSSPANNSPLHF.

J is TRBJ2-1 and V is TRBV5-6; D may be TRBD1 (6 bases). Trimming stripped 1 base from V and 4 bases from J, with 12 bases between. The CDR3 totals 15 residues. CDR1 and CDR2 from the germline V gene are SGHDT and YYEEEE. CDR3 nucleotides: TGTGCCAGCAGCTTGTGGGGGACAACTTACAATGAGCAGTTCTTC. It encodes CASSLWGTTYNEQFF.

This clonotype was picked up many times. This chain uses TRBV7-8 with TRBJ2-3; no reliable D call. Germline lookup yields CDR1 SGHVS and CDR2 FQNEAQ. CDR3 size: 16 residues. V lost 1 base and J 1 base, leaving 12 bases between the germline ends. CDR3 loop: CASSLVGGGGTDTQYF. DNA for the CDR3: TGTGCCAGCAGCTTAGTAGGTGGCGGCGGCACAGATACGCAGTATTTT.

This rearrangement joins TRBV12-3 or TRBV12-4 to TRBJ1-1; 7 nucleotides line up with TRBD1. Unmatched junction bases numbered 9, after V lost 7 bases and J lost 7 bases. CDR3 size: 13 residues. The CDR3 DNA reads TGTGCCAGCACCTCTACAGGGGCCCTTGAAGCTTTCTTT. The encoded protein is CASTSTGALEAFF.

The chain has TRBV11-2 and TRBJ2-1; 11 nucleotides align to TRBD2. The V gene end was trimmed by 0 bases and the J gene end by 5 bases; junction bases not matched to a gene: 6. The CDR3 totals 17 residues. Germline V gene sequence: CDR1 SGHAT, CDR2 FQNNGV. CDR3 DNA: TGTGCCAGCAGCTTAGATCCCCTAGCGGGAGGCAACAATGAGCAGTTCTTC. It is translated as CASSLDPLAGGNNEQFF.

J is TRBJ2-7 and V is TRBV11-2; D not certain. Germline CDR1 and CDR2: SGHAT and FQNNGV. The CDR3 runs to 11 residues. V gave up 3 bases and J gave up 6 bases, with 6 bases separating them. The CDR3 reads CASSFAGEQYF. CDR3 coding DNA: TGTGCCAGCAGCTTTGCAGGCGAGCAGTACTTC. The whole variable domain, filled in from reference TRBV11-2 and TRBJ2-7, reads EAGVAQSPRYKIIEKRQSVAFWCNPISGHATLYWYQQILGQGPKLLIQFQNNGVVDDSQLPKDRFSAERLKGVDSTLKIQPAKLEDSAVYLCASSFAGEQYFGPGTRLTVT.

This clonotype was found a few times. V usage is TRBV10-3 and J usage is TRBJ1-1; D gene unclear. The V gene lost 5 bases and the J gene lost 7 bases, with 11 bases spanning the gap. CDR3 length: 12 amino acids. Germline CDR1 and CDR2: ENHRY and SYGVKD. The CDR3 spells CAISLGRDEAFF. The CDR3 DNA reads TGTGCCATCAGTCTCGGGAGGGATGAAGCTTTCTTT.

The chain links TRBV7-9 to TRBJ1-2, with 8 bases aligning to TRBD1. The J segment lost 11 bases and the V segment lost 10 bases, leaving 15 bases of the junction unmatched. Germline lookup yields CDR1 SEHNR and CDR2 FQNEAQ (reference sequence). This CDR3 spans 13 amino acids. This chain's CDR3 is CAIPGQVSPIYTF. The CDR3 nucleotides read TGTGCCATCCCGGGACAGGTCTCCCCCATTTACACCTTC.